The 4 T cell receptor beta chains reported below all come from one sample, sequenced in a study of blood T cell repertoires in COVID-19 (dated by TCRdb to the early 2020s). Receptor amplification or capture employed the immunoSEQ multiplex PCR assay. TCRdb retrieved this table from immuneACCESS and kept in-frame rearrangements only. Not all clones are present; in checked studies, unresolved V genes account for under half, and no reason is known for the remainder. The sample records 350,000 or so clones, about nine tenths of which are singletons. Of the sample, roughly 4% falls within the top ten clones. Sequencing input: peripheral blood. Receptors originate from an older woman with COVID-19, enrolled during active disease.

The chain uses TRBV28 and TRBJ1-2, with D possibly TRBD1 on 6 matching bases. CDR1 is MDHEN and CDR2 is SYDVKM in the germline V gene. The CDR3 runs 15 residues. Trimming pared 6 bases from V and 0 bases from J, leaving 14 bases between. CDR3 nucleotide sequence: TGTGCCAGCAGCCAAACCGGGACACCTAACTATGGCTACACCTTC. Protein product: CASSQTGTPNYGYTF.

In this sample, this clone turned up once. The chain has TRBV6-5 and TRBJ1-2; 7 bases are shared with TRBD1. Trimming at V came to 6 bases and at J to 4 bases, leaving 8 bases not matched to a gene. Germline V gives CDR1 MNHEY, CDR2 SVGAGI. The CDR3 totals 14 residues. CDR3 sequence: CASSHLDRVYGYTF. As DNA, the CDR3 is TGTGCCAGCAGCCACCTAGACAGGGTCTATGGCTACACCTTC.

The V call is TRBV24-1, the J call TRBJ2-6, with a tentative D call TRBD2 (6 bases). The CDR3 is 15 amino acids. The germline V and J ends were trimmed by 7 bases and 2 bases, with 11 bases remaining between them. Looked up from germline, CDR1 is KGHDR and CDR2 is SFDVKD. The CDR3 region is CATSAGTAGANVLTF. In DNA, the CDR3 is TGTGCCACCAGCGCGGGGACGGCTGGGGCCAACGTCCTGACTTTC.

In its sample, this clone was seen once. The chain is built from TRBV6-5 and TRBJ1-5; TRBD1 aligns across 9 bases. The CDR3 is made up of 15 amino acids. From germline, CDR1 is MNHEY and CDR2 SVGAGI. V was clipped by 6 bases and J by 4 bases; unmatched bases: 7. CDR3 sequence: CASSRDRAVNQPQHF. The CDR3 nucleotides read TGTGCCAGCAGCCGGGACAGGGCCGTAAATCAGCCCCAGCATTTT.